Shown below are 12 T cell receptor beta chains from a single sample sequenced in a study of blood T cell repertoires in COVID-19. Using immunoSEQ multiplex PCR, the repertoire was profiled, and TCRdb retains in-frame clones only, with some absent. In the table there are tens of thousands of clones, around 90% of which are singletons. The specimen was peripheral blood. Source of these receptors: a man between 65 and 80 years old with acute or convalescent COVID-19.

This chain links TRBV7-8 with TRBJ2-3; possibly TRBD1 for D (6 bases). Germline lookup yields CDR1 SGHVS and CDR2 FQNEAQ. V was pared by 2 bases and J by 0 bases, with 12 bases between. The CDR3 loop spans 16 amino acids. The CDR3 sequence: CASSLNHRASTDTQYF. CDR3 sequence (DNA): TGTGCCAGCAGCTTAAACCACAGGGCTAGCACAGATACGCAGTATTTT.

The V and J genes are TRBV12-5 and TRBJ1-1; TRBD1 is a possible D gene (5 bases). The V gene lost 5 bases and the J gene lost 0 bases, with 22 bases spanning the gap. The CDR3 is made up of 18 amino acids. In germline, CDR1 is LGHNT, CDR2 FRNRAP. This CDR3 is CASGEEWGRGDMNTEAFF. In DNA form, the CDR3 reads TGTGCTAGTGGTGAAGAGTGGGGCCGCGGGGATATGAACACTGAAGCTTTCTTT.

The CDR3 nucleotides read TGTGCCAGCAGTCAATCGGGCGGAGGTACAGAGGAGCAGTTCTTC. Protein: CASSQSGGGTEEQFF. V gene TRBV28 combines with J gene TRBJ2-1; tentative D call: TRBD2 (5 bases). Per germline, CDR1 MDHEN and CDR2 SYDVKM. Trimming stripped 5 bases from V and 10 bases from J, with 21 bases between. The length of the CDR3 is 15 residues. The full variable domain, rest sourced from reference TRBV28 and TRBJ2-1, is DVKVTQSSRYLVKRTGEKVFLECVQDMDHENMFWYRQDPGLGLRLIYFSYDVKMKEKGDIPEGYSVSREKKERFSLILESASTNQTSMYLCASSQSGGGTEEQFFGPGTRLTVL.

V usage is TRBV10-2 and J usage is TRBJ2-7; a possible D gene is TRBD1 (6 bases). Trimming shortened V by 3 bases and J by 3 bases, and 18 bases separated the two germline ends. Germline CDR1 reads WSHSY; CDR2 reads SAAADI. The CDR3 runs to 16 residues. CDR3 residues: CASSDITGMSFYEQYF. CDR3 coding DNA: TGCGCCAGCAGTGACATTACAGGGATGTCTTTCTACGAGCAGTACTTC.

The rearrangement joins TRBV7-2 to TRBJ2-5, with 9 bases matching TRBD2. V trimming: 0 bases; J trimming: 0 bases; junction bases outside the gene matches: 8. This CDR3 has 18 amino acids. Germline loops: CDR1 SGHTA, CDR2 FQGNSA. The CDR3 nucleotides are TGTGCCAGCAGCTTAGCGCTAAGGGGACTAGCTTACCAAGAGACCCAGTACTTC. This gives the protein CASSLALRGLAYQETQYF.

The rearrangement joins TRBV30 to TRBJ1-4; 9 nucleotides match TRBD1. The length of the CDR3 is 14 residues. CDR1 is GTSNPN, CDR2 SVGIG, per germline (reference sequence). With V trimmed by 2 bases and J by 8 bases, 6 bases remained unmatched. CDR3 sequence reads: CAWSLQGAGEKLFF. For the CDR3, the DNA is TGTGCCTGGAGTTTACAGGGGGCGGGGGAAAAACTGTTTTTT.

In its sample, this clone was seen a few times. This chain uses TRBV7-9 with TRBJ2-3; D perhaps matches TRBD2 (6 bases). Germline lookup yields CDR1 SEHNR and CDR2 FQNEAQ (reference sequence). Trimming took off 2 bases at V and 1 base at J, with 22 bases between the two ends. This CDR3 contains 19 residues. CDR3 amino acids: CASSLKGLEGIYGTDTQYF. DNA for the CDR3: TGTGCCAGCAGCTTAAAGGGCCTGGAGGGAATATATGGCACAGATACGCAGTATTTT.

The chain carries TRBV24-1 and TRBJ2-2; 8 bases are a match to TRBD2. Germline CDR1 is KGHDR and CDR2 is SFDVKD. The CDR3 sequence is 16 residues long. V gave up 5 bases and J gave up 0 bases; unmatched junction bases: 4. DNA of the CDR3: TGTGCCACCAGTGGGGGAGCGGGGGCGAACACCGGGGAGCTGTTTTTT. This sequence encodes CATSGGAGANTGELFF.

CDR3 coding DNA: TGTGCCACCAGTGATCCCCGTACTGACGGGGAGCTGTTTTTT. Translation gives CATSDPRTDGELFF. The rearrangement joins TRBV24-1 to TRBJ2-2; D is uncertain. The CDR3 consists of 14 residues. Germline V gene sequence: CDR1 KGHDR, CDR2 SFDVKD. The germline V and J ends were trimmed by 3 bases and 7 bases, with 11 bases remaining between them.

J is TRBJ1-4 and V is TRBV10-3, with D possibly matching TRBD1 (5 bases). This CDR3 is 14 amino acids long. Germline V lookup: CDR1 ENHRY, CDR2 SYGVKD. V shed 8 bases and J shed 4 bases, with 14 bases lying between them. The CDR3 sequence: CAIPGILGNEKLFF. The CDR3 coding sequence is TGTGCCATCCCAGGGATTTTAGGTAATGAAAAACTGTTTTTT.

The rearrangement uses TRBV7-8 and TRBJ1-2; D possibly corresponds to TRBD1 (6 bases). The CDR3 is made up of 14 amino acids. Trimming removed 1 base at V and 2 bases at J, with 8 bases between. CDR1 SGHVS and CDR2 FQNEAQ come from the germline V gene. The CDR3 region has the DNA TGTGCCAGCAGCTTAGGGACAGCGAACTATGGCTACACCTTC. Its protein is CASSLGTANYGYTF. The complete variable domain, with remaining parts taken from reference TRBV7-8 and TRBJ1-2, reads GAGVSQSPRYKVAKRGQDVALRCDPISGHVSLFWYQQALGQGPEFLTYFQNEAQLDKSGLPSDRFFAERPEGSVSTLKIQRTQQEDSAVYLCASSLGTANYGYTFGSGTRLTVV.

The chain links TRBV5-5 to TRBJ1-6, with a tentative D call TRBD1 (6 bases). Germline assignment: CDR1 SGHKS and CDR2 YYEKEE (reference sequence). The length of the CDR3 is 16 residues. The V end lost 0 bases, the J end lost 3 bases, and 10 bases lay between the germline ends. The CDR3 reads CASSLDGQNYNSPLHF. The CDR3 nucleotides are TGTGCCAGCAGCTTGGATGGACAGAACTATAATTCACCCCTCCACTTT.